Following are 25 T cell receptor beta chains from one sample sequenced in a study of shared clonotypes between healthy human individuals. Profiled with immunoSEQ multiplex PCR; TCRdb holds only in-frame clones, not every one. Of roughly 760,000 clones listed, about 74% are singletons. Sequenced sample: memory CD4+ T cells sorted from blood. Subset specified: CD45RA-negative fraction. Source of these receptors: a woman under 40 in good health.

The chain has TRBV4-1 and TRBJ1-1, with 8 bases that match TRBD1. The V gene end was trimmed by 4 bases and the J gene end by 1 base; junction bases not matched to a gene: 11. Germline V gene sequence: CDR1 MGHRA, CDR2 YSYEKL. The length of the CDR3 is 17 residues. The CDR3 nucleotides read TGCGCCAGCAGCCTAACCGACAGGGGTCAGGGGAACACTGAAGCTTTCTTT. This gives the protein CASSLTDRGQGNTEAFF.

The rearrangement links TRBV7-2 to TRBJ2-1, with 11 nucleotides matching TRBD2. The V gene end was trimmed by 5 bases and the J gene end by 5 bases; junction bases not matched to a gene: 8. CDR1 is SGHTA and CDR2 is FQGNSA in the germline V gene. The CDR3 loop spans 16 amino acids. CDR3 in amino acids: CASSPSGTSGHNEQFF. The DNA of the CDR3 is TGTGCCAGCAGCCCCTCCGGGACTAGCGGCCACAATGAGCAGTTCTTC.

The rearrangement joins TRBV5-1 to TRBJ2-3, with 12 nucleotides matching TRBD2. Germline CDR1 and CDR2: SGHRS and YFSETQ. V shed 1 base and J 4 bases; nucleotides not matched to a gene: 16. The CDR3 length is 20 residues. The CDR3 bases are TGCGCCAGCAGCTTGCCCAAGACTAGCGGGAGTTCCTTTGGCGCAGATACGCAGTATTTT. It codes for CASSLPKTSGSSFGADTQYF.

The chain joins TRBV7-7 to TRBJ2-1; TRBD1 aligns across 8 bases. Germline loops: CDR1 SSHAT, CDR2 FNYEAQ (reference sequence). Trimming took 5 bases from V and 3 from J; bases not matched to a gene: 3. This CDR3 region has 14 residues. The CDR3 region has the DNA TGTGCCAGCAGCCCCGGGACAGGCTACAATGAGCAGTTCTTC. Translating gives CASSPGTGYNEQFF.

The chain links TRBV7-9 to TRBJ2-6, with D hard to call. This CDR3 spans 14 amino acids. Deletions cut 3 bases from V and 0 bases from J, with 3 bases between. Germline CDR1 is SEHNR and CDR2 is FQNEAQ (reference sequence). The CDR3: CASSFGSGANVLTF. The CDR3 DNA reads TGTGCCAGCAGCTTTGGCTCTGGGGCCAACGTCCTGACTTTC.

The rearrangement joins TRBV4-1 to TRBJ2-1, with 8 bases that match TRBD2. V lost 0 bases, J lost 10 bases, and 5 bases stayed unmatched. Germline-derived CDR1 and CDR2 are MGHRA and YSYEKL. There are 14 residues in the CDR3. The CDR3 nucleotides read TGCGCCAGCAGCCAAGAATTAGGACTAGCCGAGCAGTTCTTC. Translating it yields CASSQELGLAEQFF.

The sample holds one count of this clone. The chain carries TRBV7-2 and TRBJ1-2; 7 nucleotides line up with TRBD1. The CDR3 loop spans 16 amino acids. Germline assignment: CDR1 SGHTA and CDR2 FQGNSA. J was trimmed by 5 bases and V by 5 bases; bases with no gene match: 14. This CDR3 is CASSLRGGANNYGYTF. The CDR3 DNA reads as TGTGCCAGCAGCCTTAGAGGGGGCGCAAATAATTATGGCTACACCTTC.

The chain has TRBV5-1 and TRBJ1-3, with D unresolved. There are 15 residues in the CDR3. Between the trimmed V and J ends, which lost 4 bases and 0 bases, there was a span of 11 bases. CDR1 is SGHRS, CDR2 YFSETQ, per germline. The CDR3 region is CASSMDGFSGNTIYF. The DNA for the CDR3 is TGCGCCAGCAGCATGGACGGCTTCTCTGGAAACACCATATATTTT.

The chain couples TRBV5-1 to TRBJ2-2; 7 nucleotides line up with TRBD1. Trimming cost V 0 bases and J 5 bases; bases outside gene matches: 4. The V gene's germline CDR1 is SGHRS and CDR2 YFSETQ. This CDR3 contains 15 residues. The CDR3 DNA sequence: TGCGCCAGCAGCTTGGCCCCCAGGGGGACCGGGGAGCTGTTTTTT. This sequence encodes CASSLAPRGTGELFF.

The genes are TRBV2 and TRBJ2-7; D is undetermined. Germline V gene data show CDR1 as SNHLY and CDR2 as FYNNEI. The V gene lost 4 bases and the J gene lost 7 bases, with 11 bases spanning the gap. The CDR3 consists of 12 residues. CDR3 DNA sequence: TGTGCCAGCAGTGGGCGGCCGTTGGAGCAGTACTTC. Residues: CASSGRPLEQYF.

The J gene is TRBJ1-3, the V gene TRBV6-6; TRBD1 is a possible D gene (6 bases). The CDR3 has 14 residues. Looked up from germline, CDR1 is MNHNY and CDR2 is SVGAGI (reference sequence). With 4 bases removed from V and 1 base from J, the gap between germline ends came to 8 bases. For the CDR3, the DNA is TGTGCCAGCAGTTTACAGGGATCTGGAAACACCATATATTTT. It specifies CASSLQGSGNTIYF.

The chain has TRBV7-7 and TRBJ2-1; TRBD2 is a possible D gene (5 bases). CDR3 size: 14 residues. Germline V gene data show CDR1 as SSHAT and CDR2 as FNYEAQ (reference sequence). Trimming left V 6 bases short and J 9 bases short, with 18 bases between. The CDR3 region is CASSPELVGSEQFF. The CDR3 DNA follows: TGTGCCAGCAGTCCCGAACTAGTGGGTAGTGAGCAGTTCTTC.

The chain employs TRBV10-3 and TRBJ2-7, with D perhaps matching TRBD2 (6 bases). The CDR3 is 16 residues long. The V gene lost 6 bases and the J gene lost 0 bases, with 18 bases spanning the gap. The V gene's germline CDR1 is ENHRY and CDR2 SYGVKD. CDR3 protein: CAISPGGRTLSYEQYF. The DNA of the CDR3 is TGTGCCATCAGCCCTGGAGGGCGGACTCTCTCCTACGAGCAGTACTTC.

The CDR3 region is CASRPHHGNTEAFF. CDR3 nucleotide sequence: TGTGCCAGCAGACCTCATCATGGTAACACTGAAGCTTTCTTT. The rearrangement joins TRBV7-2 to TRBJ1-1; D not certain. CDR3 length equals 14 residues. Per germline, CDR1 SGHTA and CDR2 FQGNSA. V lost 6 bases to trimming and J lost 2 bases, with 13 bases between them.

The chain has TRBV27 and TRBJ1-5; D might be TRBD1 (6 bases). The V end was cut by 6 bases, the J end by 3 bases, with 15 bases between. In germline, CDR1 is MNHEY, CDR2 SMNVEV (reference sequence). The CDR3 contains 15 residues. The CDR3 coding sequence is TGTGCCAGCAGCACTATGTCAGGGGTCAATCAGCCCCAGCATTTT. This codes for CASSTMSGVNQPQHF.

The rearrangement joins TRBV10-3 to TRBJ1-5; weak D call: TRBD1 (5 bases). Germline assignment: CDR1 ENHRY and CDR2 SYGVKD. CDR3 length equals 13 residues. V lost 10 bases and J lost 4, with 14 bases in between. The CDR3 spells CASRDYSNQPQHF. DNA of the CDR3: TGTGCCAGCAGGGATTACAGTAATCAGCCCCAGCATTTT.

This clone showed up many times. The gene calls are TRBV2 and TRBJ1-5; TRBD1 might be the D (6 bases). Germline CDR1 SNHLY, CDR2 FYNNEI. V lost 2 bases and J 2 bases, leaving 7 bases between the germline ends. This CDR3 is 14 amino acids long. The CDR3 region has the DNA TGTGCCAGCAGTGAAAGGGGGGGCAATCAGCCCCAGCATTTT. Translation: CASSERGGNQPQHF.

The gene calls are TRBV27 and TRBJ1-5; the D is unclear. Deletions cut 5 bases from V and 0 bases from J, with 8 bases between. Germline values: CDR1 MNHEY, CDR2 SMNVEV (reference sequence). CDR3 length equals 14 residues. CDR3: CASSPRNSNQPQHF. The CDR3 coding sequence is TGTGCCAGCAGTCCCCGGAATAGCAATCAGCCCCAGCATTTT.

The genes are TRBV6-1 and TRBJ2-7, with TRBD2 matching 12 bases. Losses at the gene ends were 2 bases for V and 5 bases for J; bases not matched to a gene: 7. The CDR3 covers 16 residues. Looked up from germline, CDR1 is MNHNS and CDR2 is SASEGT. CDR3 amino acids: CASSEPLAGGSNEQYF. The CDR3 nucleotides read TGTGCCAGCAGTGAACCCCTAGCGGGGGGGTCTAACGAGCAGTACTTC.

This chain links TRBV10-3 with TRBJ2-4; no firm D call. Trimming removed 5 bases at V and 7 bases at J, with 9 bases between. Germline loops: CDR1 ENHRY, CDR2 SYGVKD. This CDR3 region has 12 residues. In nucleotides, the CDR3 is TGTGCCATCAGTTCGACGGAGAACATTCAGTACTTC. Amino acids: CAISSTENIQYF.

With respect to this clone: This sequence may be a read error, since a much larger clone differs from it by one base. The identical CDR3 is also encoded by other nucleotide sequences in the sample. The chain couples TRBV4-1 to TRBJ2-5, with TRBD2 matching 8 bases. CDR1 is MGHRA, CDR2 YSYEKL, per germline. The CDR3 sequence is 15 residues long. The junction had 4 bases not matched to a gene; V was cut back by 1 base and J by 3 bases. CDR3 DNA sequence: TGCGCCAGCAGCCAAGGGCCGGGAGGGGAAGAGACCCAGTACTTC. This codes for CASSQGPGGEETQYF.

The chain's CDR3 is CAIRPARGANEQFF. The CDR3, as DNA: TGTGCCATCCGCCCAGCAAGGGGGGCCAATGAGCAGTTCTTC. The gene calls are TRBV6-6 and TRBJ2-1, with D perhaps TRBD1 or TRBD2 (6 bases each). This CDR3 is 14 amino acids long. The germline V gene encodes CDR1 MNHNY and CDR2 SVGAGI (reference sequence). V gave up 10 bases and J gave up 6 bases, with 19 bases separating them.

This clone was detected only a few times. This specimen includes other DNA sequences encoding the same CDR3. This chain joins TRBV28 and TRBJ2-7, with TRBD1 matching over 7 bases. The J segment lost 3 bases and the V segment lost 2 bases, leaving 1 base of the junction unmatched. The CDR3 is 13 residues long. Germline V gene data show CDR1 as MDHEN and CDR2 as SYDVKM. CDR3 sequence: CASSLDRVYEQYF. In DNA, the CDR3 is TGTGCCAGCAGTTTAGACAGGGTCTACGAGCAGTACTTC.

The V call is TRBV27, the J call TRBJ2-3, with 10 bases matching TRBD2. The V and J ends lost 5 bases and 0 bases, in that order; junction bases with no gene match: 11. The CDR3 loop spans 18 amino acids. Germline assignment: CDR1 MNHEY and CDR2 SMNVEV (reference sequence). The CDR3 protein is CASSTVLAGGQSTDTQYF. The CDR3 DNA follows: TGTGCCAGCAGTACGGTCTTAGCGGGAGGCCAAAGCACAGATACGCAGTATTTT.

This clone was recorded at least ten times. The CDR3, as DNA: TGTGCCAGCAGCCATATAAACGTTCTGAACACCGGGGAGCTGTTTTTT. This sequence encodes CASSHINVLNTGELFF. The chain couples TRBV7-2 to TRBJ2-2; D is undetermined. This CDR3 is 16 amino acids long. Looked up from germline, CDR1 is SGHTA and CDR2 is FQGNSA. Trimming took 5 bases from V and 1 from J, leaving 14 bases between them.